These T cell receptor beta chains were read from a single sample in a study of cytomegalovirus exposure and HLA in healthy donors. Here immunoSEQ multiplex PCR was the method, and the copy in TCRdb shows in-frame clones only, minus some. This sample has 180,000 or so clones; roughly 90% occur once, and the top ten carry less than 0.4%. Sequencing used PBMCs. The receptors shown here come from a woman in her thirties in good health and CMV-seronegative. Each CDR3 is given with its conserved first and last residue. D genes are given only for firm matches. For some rows the clone size is stated as once, few or many, or as a class when expanded; others skip it.

TRBJ2-2	TRBD1	TRBV5-6	NA	TGTGCCAGCAGCTTCCCGACAGGGAGACTGTTTTTT	CASSFPTGRLFF
TRBJ2-7	NA	TRBV19	NA	TGTGCCAGTAGTATGTCTGGAGACTACGAGCAGTACTTC	CASSMSGDYEQYF
TRBJ2-1	NA	TRBV13	NA	TGTGCCAGCAGCCCCCCGGCGGCCAATGAGCAGTTCTTC	CASSPPAANEQFF
TRBJ1-1	NA	TRBV7-9	NA	TGTGCCAGCATCCCCGGGGACACTGAAGCTTTCTTT	CASIPGDTEAFF
TRBJ2-7	NA	TRBV11-2	few	TGTGCCAGCAGCTTAGGGCCCGTCAGGGGACACGAGCAGTACTTC	CASSLGPVRGHEQYF
TRBJ1-2	NA	TRBV7-2	NA	TGTGCCAGCAGGCGGGTAGGAATCGGTGGCTACACCTTC	CASRRVGIGGYTF
TRBJ2-2	NA	TRBV5-1	NA	TGCGCCAGCAGCTTGGTTATGGCGGGGGCCTTGAACACCGGGGAGCTGTTTTTT	CASSLVMAGALNTGELFF
TRBJ1-1	NA	TRBV2	NA	TGTGCCAGCAGTGAAGCGCCCCGGGGGAACACTGAAGCTTTCTTT	CASSEAPRGNTEAFF
TRBJ2-5	TRBD1	TRBV19	NA	TGTGCCAGTAGGGTAACAGGGGTGAACCAAGAGACCCAGTACTTC	CASRVTGVNQETQYF
TRBJ1-1	TRBD1	TRBV5-1	NA	TGCGCCAGCAGCTTTGCCCCCACAGGGGGCACTGAAGCTTTCTTT	CASSFAPTGGTEAFF
TRBJ2-4	NA	TRBV18	NA	TGTGCCAGCTCACCACCGACTTCAGTGAACATTCAGTACTTC	CASSPPTSVNIQYF
TRBJ2-7	NA	TRBV6-1	few	TGTGCCAGCAGTGAGGACACGTACTACGAGCAGTACTTC	CASSEDTYYEQYF
TRBJ1-1	NA	TRBV14	NA	TGTGCCAGCAGCCAAGATCGTCGCGTGTCGGCTTTCTTT	CASSQDRRVSAFF
TRBJ1-1	TRBD1	TRBV5-6	NA	TGTGCCAGCAGCCTCACAGGGGTCCCAAACACTGAAGCTTTCTTT	CASSLTGVPNTEAFF
TRBJ2-3	NA	TRBV11-3	once	TGTGCCAGCAGCTTTCGGTCTAGCACAGATACGCAGTATTTT	CASSFRSSTDTQYF
TRBJ2-3	NA	TRBV27	few	NA	CASSSSSSTDTQYF
TRBJ2-1	TRBD2	TRBV6-1	NA	TGTGCCAGCATTCCCGGGACTAGCTTCGATGAGCAGTTCTTC	CASIPGTSFDEQFF
TRBJ2-1	NA	TRBV21-1	NA	TGTGCCAGCAGCCCCAGACAGGAGATCTACAATGAGCAGTTCTTC	CASSPRQEIYNEQFF
TRBJ2-1	NA	TRBV19	NA	TGTGCCAGTAGTATCTCGGACAGTCATCCGGGTGAGCAGTTCTTC	CASSISDSHPGEQFF
TRBJ2-3	TRBD1	TRBV5-1	NA	TGCGCCAGCATCATGGGCGCCAAGACAGGGGCAATAGATACGCAGTATTTT	CASIMGAKTGAIDTQYF
TRBJ2-7	NA	TRBV28	NA	TGTGCCAGCAGTTTGGGGAGCTCCTACGAGCAGTACTTC	CASSLGSSYEQYF
TRBJ1-2	NA	TRBV19	NA	TGTGCCAGTAGTATAAGCCGGGTCTATGGCTACACCTTC	CASSISRVYGYTF
TRBJ2-1	NA	TRBV30	NA	TGTGCCTGGAGTCCCCCAGGCCATCAGGGGTCGTACAATGAGCAGTTCTTC	CAWSPPGHQGSYNEQFF
TRBJ2-5	NA	TRBV27	NA	TGTGCCAGCAGGACCAGCGGACCCAGGGAGACCCAGTACTTC	CASRTSGPRETQYF
TRBJ1-2	TRBD1	TRBV9	NA	TGTGCCAGCAGCTTTTCAAGGGGGCTAAACGGCTACACCTTC	CASSFSRGLNGYTF
TRBJ2-1	NA	TRBV5-1	NA	TGCGCCAGCAGCTTAGGTGGAGGCCATGACTACAATGAGCAGTTCTTC	CASSLGGGHDYNEQFF
TRBJ1-5	TRBD1	TRBV18	NA	TGTGCCAGCTCACCACCGACAGGGGGCTTTCAGCCCCAGCATTTT	CASSPPTGGFQPQHF
TRBJ2-7	NA	TRBV5-4	NA	TGTGCCAGCAGCTTTTCGGGTGGAGCCGAGCAGTACTTC	CASSFSGGAEQYF
TRBJ1-1	NA	TRBV7-6	NA	TGTGCCAGCAGCTTAGGTATAGGGGCGGTCACTGAAGCTTTCTTT	CASSLGIGAVTEAFF
TRBJ1-2	NA	TRBV19	NA	TGTGCCAGTAGTATAGGTGAGGTGAGAGGCTACACCTTC	CASSIGEVRGYTF
TRBJ1-2	NA	TRBV20-1	NA	TGCAGTGCTAGAGCTTCTGGCTACACCTTC	CSARASGYTF
TRBJ1-5	NA	TRBV2	NA	TGTGCCAGCAGCAGGTATAGCAATCAGCCCCAGCATTTT	CASSRYSNQPQHF
TRBJ2-7	NA	TRBV9	NA	TGTGCCAGCAGCGGTACTGGGAGCTACGAGCAGCACTTC	CASSGTGSYEQHF